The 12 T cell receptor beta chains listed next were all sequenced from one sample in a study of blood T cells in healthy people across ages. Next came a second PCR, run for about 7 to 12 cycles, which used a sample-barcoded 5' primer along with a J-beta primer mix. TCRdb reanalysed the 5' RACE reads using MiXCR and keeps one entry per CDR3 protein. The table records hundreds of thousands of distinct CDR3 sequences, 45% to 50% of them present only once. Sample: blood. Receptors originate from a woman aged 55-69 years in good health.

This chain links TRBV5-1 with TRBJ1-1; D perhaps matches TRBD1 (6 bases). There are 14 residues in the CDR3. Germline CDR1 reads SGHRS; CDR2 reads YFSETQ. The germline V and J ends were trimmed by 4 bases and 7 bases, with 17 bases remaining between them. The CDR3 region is CASSAGGGEDEAFF. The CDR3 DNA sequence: TGCGCCAGCAGCGCGGGCGGGGGCGAGGATGAAGCTTTCTTT.

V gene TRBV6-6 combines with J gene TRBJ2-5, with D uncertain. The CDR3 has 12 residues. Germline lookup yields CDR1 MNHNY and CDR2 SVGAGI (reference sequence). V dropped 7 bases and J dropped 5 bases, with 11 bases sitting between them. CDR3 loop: CASKTLGETQYF. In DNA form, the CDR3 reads TGTGCCAGCAAAACCCTAGGGGAGACCCAGTACTTC.

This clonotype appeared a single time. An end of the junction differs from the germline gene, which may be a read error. This CDR3 reads CASTPVGTPQETLYF. The DNA of the CDR3 is TGTGCCAGCACCCCCGTGGGGACTCCTCAAGAGACCCTGTACTTC. The chain uses TRBV9 and TRBJ2-5; D may be TRBD2 (6 bases). Germline values: CDR1 SGDLS, CDR2 YYNGEE. CDR3 length: 15 residues.

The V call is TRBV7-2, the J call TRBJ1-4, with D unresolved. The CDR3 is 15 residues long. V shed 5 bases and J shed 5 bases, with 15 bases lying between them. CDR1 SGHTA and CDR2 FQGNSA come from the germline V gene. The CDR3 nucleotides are TGTGCCAGCAGCAAAGGAGGGCAGTTGAATGAAAAACTGTTTTTT. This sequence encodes CASSKGGQLNEKLFF.

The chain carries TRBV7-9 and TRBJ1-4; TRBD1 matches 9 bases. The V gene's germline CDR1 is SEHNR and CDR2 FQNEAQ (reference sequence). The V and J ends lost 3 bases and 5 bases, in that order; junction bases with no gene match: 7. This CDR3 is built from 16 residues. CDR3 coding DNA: TGTGCCAGCAGCTTCGGCCGACAGGGGGGGAATGAAAAACTGTTTTTT. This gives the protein CASSFGRQGGNEKLFF.

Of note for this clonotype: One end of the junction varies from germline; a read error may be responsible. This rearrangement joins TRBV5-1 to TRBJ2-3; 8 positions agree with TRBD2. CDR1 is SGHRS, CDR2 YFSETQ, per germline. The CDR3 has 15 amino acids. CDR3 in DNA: TGCGCTAGCAGCTTGATGACTAGCGGCACAGATACGCAGTATTTT. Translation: CASSLMTSGTDTQYF.

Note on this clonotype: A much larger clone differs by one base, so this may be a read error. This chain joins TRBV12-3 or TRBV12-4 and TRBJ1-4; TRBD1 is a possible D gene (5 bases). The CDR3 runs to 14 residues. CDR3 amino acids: CVSSDSANNEKLFF. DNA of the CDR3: TGTGTCAGCAGTGACAGCGCGAATAATGAAAAACTGTTTTTT.

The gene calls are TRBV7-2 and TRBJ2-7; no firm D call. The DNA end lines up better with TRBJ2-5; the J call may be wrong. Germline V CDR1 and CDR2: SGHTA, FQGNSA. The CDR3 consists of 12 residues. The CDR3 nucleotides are TGTGCCAGCAGCACCACCCAGGAGACCCAGTACTTC. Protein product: CASSTTQETQYF.

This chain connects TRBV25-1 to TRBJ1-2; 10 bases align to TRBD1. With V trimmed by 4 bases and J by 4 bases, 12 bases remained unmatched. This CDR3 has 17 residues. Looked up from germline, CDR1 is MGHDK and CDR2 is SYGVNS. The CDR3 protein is CASSASDRGLQSYGYTF. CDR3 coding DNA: TGTGCCAGCAGTGCATCCGACAGGGGGCTACAATCCTATGGCTACACCTTC.

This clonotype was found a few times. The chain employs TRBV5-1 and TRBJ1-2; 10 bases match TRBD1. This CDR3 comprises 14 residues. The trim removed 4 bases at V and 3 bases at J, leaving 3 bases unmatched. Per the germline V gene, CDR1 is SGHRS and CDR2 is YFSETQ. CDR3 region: CASSVGQGYYGYTF. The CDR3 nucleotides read TGCGCCAGCAGCGTGGGACAGGGGTACTATGGCTACACCTTC.

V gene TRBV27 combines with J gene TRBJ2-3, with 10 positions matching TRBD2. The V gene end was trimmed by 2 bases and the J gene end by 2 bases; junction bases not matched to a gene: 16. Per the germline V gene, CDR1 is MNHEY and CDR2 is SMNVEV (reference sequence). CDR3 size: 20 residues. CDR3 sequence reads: CASSLLRGGVSGRITDTQYF. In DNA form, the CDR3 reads TGTGCCAGCAGTTTACTGAGAGGGGGTGTTAGCGGGAGGATCACAGATACGCAGTATTTT.

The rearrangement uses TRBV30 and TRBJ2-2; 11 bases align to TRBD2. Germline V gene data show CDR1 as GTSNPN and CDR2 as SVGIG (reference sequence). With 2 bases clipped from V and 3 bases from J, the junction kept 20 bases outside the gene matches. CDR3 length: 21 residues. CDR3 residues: CAWSPPRGSGRAGWDTGELFF. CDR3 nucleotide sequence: TGTGCCTGGAGTCCCCCCCGAGGTAGCGGGAGGGCCGGTTGGGACACCGGGGAGCTGTTTTTT.